This T cell receptor (beta chain) appears in the sequencing data of a study of patients and donors after allogeneic stem cell transplantation. TCRdb ran MiXCR on the RT-PCR reads and lists one entry per CDR3 protein. The data contain 200,000 to 250,000 distinct CDR3 sequences, 13% to 15% of them singletons. Germline CDR1 is SGDLS and CDR2 is YYNGEE. V lost 0 bases to trimming and J lost 4 bases, with 13 bases between them. This CDR3 is built from 16 residues. Sequenced sample: blood, either unsorted or a sorted T cell fraction (not recorded which). The chain links TRBV9 to TRBJ2-2, with TRBD2 as a possible D gene (5 bases). The sequence derives from a human donor who was either an allogeneic HSCT recipient or a stem cell or donor lymphocyte infusion donor (not recorded which). It is not recorded whose cells these are; they may come from a transplant donor. The CDR3: CASSVGAGRSTGELFF. The CDR3 bases are TGTGCCAGCAGCGTAGGGGCGGGCCGTAGCACCGGGGAGCTGTTTTTT.